This TCR beta chain was observed in a study of cytomegalovirus exposure and HLA in healthy donors (dated by TCRdb to the late 2010s). With regard to the full study: An earlier analysis of approximately 590 of the donors reported 250 to 300 Gb of sequence data and more than 90 million unique TCR beta sequences from 150 million to 200 million T cells. Around 300 gigabases of sequencing data and 70 million to 85 million unique TCR sequences were included in an early release covering several hundred HLA-typed donors. Of the 300 to 450 genotyped donors, 75% to 85% were placed in the genetic ancestry cluster associated with self-reported Caucasian donors. The study was designed to test whether signatures of past pathogen exposure could be identified by cataloging public T cell receptors. The study profiled the T cell repertoires of hundreds of subjects by immunosequencing and related them to cytomegalovirus serostatus. Besides the first cohort of 666 subjects, a separate validation cohort made up of over 95 different subjects was used. To predict cytomegalovirus infection status, the study brought together high-throughput TCR immunosequencing, statistical association of individual TCRs with disease status, and machine learning. A later analysis re-analyzed previously published TCR beta repertoires from about 730 donors and added high-resolution HLA genotyping to study TCR occurrence patterns. The later analysis used no new phenotypic data to find candidate immune exposures, relying instead on TCR beta sequences and their occurrence across donors. An earlier analysis of 500 to 750 of the donors applied high-throughput TCR beta sequencing to assess whether each TCR beta V gene segment acted as functional or pseudogenic. Alongside the repertoire data, information on donor age, sex, ethnicity and CMV serostatus was compiled. A later genetic analysis used genome-wide SNP genotypes for about 65% of the 666 donors, treating that subset as a discovery cohort. Every repertoire in the discovery cohort had been generated on one and the same sequencing platform. HLA typing included class I and class II loci at four-digit resolution. Typing coverage differed by locus: A, B, C, DRB1 and DQB1 were typed in about 620-640 donors, DQA1 in about 500, DPA1 in nearly 610, and DPB1 in roughly 450. Roughly five DR-DQ haplotypes were handled as single units for association and clustering because linkage in the cohort was strong. Among about 400 genotyped donors of the cohort, an average of approximately 220,000 unique TCR beta nucleotide sequences was sequenced per donor, of which about 18% were non-productive. What the authors observed across the whole study: In a later genetic analysis, a missense DCLRE1C variant was associated with V-gene and J-gene trimming of TCR beta chains, and the association was replicated in an independent cohort. In an earlier analysis of over 550 of the donors, most TCR beta V segments were observed in productive rearrangements about 87% or about 30% of the time, broadly matching IMGT annotations. When HLA alleles, especially DR and DQ, strongly co-occurred, attributing TCR associations to individual alleles was difficult. The study gave a list of some 150 TCR beta chains associated with cytomegalovirus. Compared with equally common non-associated chains, HLA-associated TCR beta chains in a later analysis were more clonally expanded and had lower generation probabilities. Because some donors lacked HLA typing at each locus, the association tests relied only on the typed subset. Because counts were too low, under 20 rarely observed V segments, including chromosome 9 orphons, were left out of the earlier analysis of some 600 of the donors. The cohort was sequenced for TCR beta chains only, and without alpha or paired-chain data the features that could be detected were limited. Most CMV-associated TCR beta chains appeared to be HLA-restricted in a later analysis, and the HLA associations seemed to be driven largely by CMV exposure. While some public TCRs were present in many individuals, most TCR sequences turned up only very rarely across donors. The classifier was reported to diagnose cytomegalovirus status with high specificity and sensitivity in both the original and validation cohorts. Linkage disequilibrium might explain the correlated functional status among segregating V segments, but an unknown experimental factor could not be ruled out. It was suggested by the authors that the approach could potentially be generalized to other disease states and immunological phenotypes. In a later analysis, 16,951 TCR beta sequences were associated with specific HLA alleles at a false discovery rate of 0.05. A further reported finding was that TCR beta sequences accurately predicted the HLA-A and HLA-B alleles for most subjects in the first cohort. Because the 87-base-pair reads could not distinguish some IMGT-functional V segments, including TRBV6-2 and TRBV6-3, those segments were excluded. Compared with the roughly 670-donor mean, donors in an Asian-associated ancestry cluster had fewer N-insertions in productive TCRs, according to a later genetic analysis. A later analysis reported that several top co-occurrence clusters appeared linked to parvovirus B19, influenza, CMV and Epstein-Barr virus. CMV serostatus was the only immune exposure information available for the cohort. A few of the identified cytomegalovirus-associated TCR beta chains were confirmed in vitro to be specific for cytomegalovirus antigens. The sequencing pipeline was judged likely to have produced a cluster of highly shared sequence variants as a technical artifact. Roughly uniform sequencing depth across donors was assumed in presence/absence analyses, although this assumption may not hold. In a later analysis, TCR association rates were found to vary across HLA loci, with the most associated TCRs seen for DRB1 alleles and the fewest for HLA-C alleles.

Regarding this clone: This receptor's antigen is unknown. The sample holds no much larger clone one base away, and base qualities are not on file.

The cohort consisted of some 670 healthy bone marrow donors. All cohort members were sampled while nominally healthy, although unrecorded immune exposures were likely present. The donor was CMV seronegative and was included in the group of about 350 seronegative cohort members. A peripheral blood sample was provided by each donor, and peripheral blood mononuclear cells were used for TCR beta sequencing. The Qiagen DNeasy Blood Extraction Kit was used to extract genomic DNA from the blood cell samples. Library creation used the immunoSEQ multiplex PCR assay. For the multiplex PCR, a mixture combining 60 forward primers for TCR Vbeta segments and 13 reverse primers for TCR Jbeta segments was used. The CDR3 region of rearranged TCR beta genes was amplified from genomic DNA by a multiplex PCR assay. Amplified TCR beta libraries were sequenced as 87-base-pair reads on the Illumina HiSeq System. Under the source paper's analysis protocol: In a later analysis, some 80 million unique TCR beta chains were counted across the roughly 670 repertoires, and roughly 9.9 million of these chains were shared by at least two donors. To remove PCR and sequencing errors, raw reads were error-corrected and collapsed into unique sequences using a nearest-neighbor algorithm that merged closely related sequences. CDR3 sequences were aligned to IMGT reference sequences to assign V, D and J gene segments. For a sequence to be retained, a match of at least six nucleotides to both a V gene segment and a J gene segment was required. A rearrangement was called productive if the CDR3 had no stop codons and remained in frame with V and J, and every other rearrangement was called non-productive. Following IMGT convention, CDR3 was defined as the stretch from the second conserved V-encoded cysteine up to the conserved J-encoded phenylalanine. The earlier analysis of some 550 of the donors excluded any sequence lacking an unambiguous match to a single V gene segment. In an earlier analysis of several hundred of the donors, a V segment was called functional when productive rearrangements were above 56.7%, and segregating when the standard deviation between donors exceeded 5%. A statistical classification framework was developed to diagnose cytomegalovirus status using the catalog of TCR beta chain sequences. A later analysis assigned V and J genes by comparing TCR nucleotide sequences with IMGT/GENE-DB human TR gene sequences. The TCRdist pipeline was used in a later analysis to assign CDR3 sequences and most-parsimonious VDJ recombination scenarios. In a later analysis, each TCR beta chain was defined by its CDR3 amino acid sequence together with its V-gene family, and reads without a unique V-gene family were excluded. As a way to deal with suspected cross-contamination and a sequencing artifact, a later analysis dropped 640 or so nucleotide sequences that were highly shared and had low generation probability. For each public chain, a later analysis derived a clonal expansion index from normalized ranks of inferred template counts within each repertoire. A later analysis computed generation probabilities with a VDJ recombination model fitted to out-of-frame rearrangements, and checked the results against IGoR. Hypergeometric tests were used in a later analysis to score TCR-TCR, TCR-HLA and TCR-CMV co-occurrence, with a repertoire-size bias correction applied to the TCR pairs. In a later analysis, false discovery rates were estimated by permuting HLA or CMV assignments 20 times. A later analysis grouped co-occurring TCRs with DBSCAN, adding TCRdist sequence similarity when clustering within HLA-allele-positive subsets. Repertoires with fewer than 30,000 or more than 120,000 public chains, plus five repertoires with anomalous nucleotide sharing, were excluded from co-occurrence clustering. The source is immuneACCESS, and TCRdb retained only in-frame sequences with V and J called. Part of the clones is not carried over; for the studies checked, unresolved V genes explain less than half of this, and the remainder is unexplained. V and J calls and clone size are given by that table; D and trimming were obtained from the DNA. The sample contains 270,000 or so clones, around 90% of them found a single time. The ten largest account for around 1.7% of the sample.

V loses 3 bases, J loses 2 bases, and the germline ends lie 14 bases apart. The germline V gene specifies SNHLY as CDR1 and FYNNEI as CDR2. The CDR3 sequence holds 15 residues, the cysteine and phenylalanine included. Kept here is only the CDR3 DNA, which spans 45 bases and is read in frame from base 1. The V gene is TRBV2 and the J gene is TRBJ2-7, with TRBD1 tentatively as D gene (7 bases match). Sample: PBMCs. The receptor comes from a girl aged 2 to 10 in good health and CMV-seronegative. The DNA is TGTGCCAGCAGTGACCCAGCAGGGGGGACCTACGAGCAGTACTTC. This gives the protein CASSDPAGGTYEQYF.